A single sample is the source of the 20 T cell receptor beta chains below, sequenced in a study of T cell responses to AZD1222 COVID-19 vaccine. TCRdb's table, derived via immunoSEQ multiplex PCR, lists solely in-frame clones and lacks some. The data show some 140,000 clones, about 90% seen once. The sequencing used peripheral blood, collected on day 0 of AZD1222 vaccination. These receptors all come from an adult in good health.

The chain carries TRBV5-8 and TRBJ1-2; 7 bases are shared with TRBD1. The trim removed 1 base at V and 5 bases at J, leaving 8 bases unmatched. The CDR3 loop spans 15 amino acids. The germline CDR1 and CDR2 sequences are SGHTS and YDEGEE. Here the CDR3 reads CASSLQRGRGYGYTF. DNA of the CDR3: TGTGCCAGCAGCTTGCAGAGGGGGCGAGGTTATGGCTACACCTTC.

The chain employs TRBV20-1 and TRBJ2-5; tentatively, D is TRBD1 (5 bases). The CDR3 runs to 12 residues. From germline, CDR1 is DFQATT and CDR2 SNEGSKA (reference sequence). V was pared by 3 bases and J by 1 base, with 6 bases between. CDR3 bases: TGCAGTGCTAGTAGGGGCCAAGAGACCCAGTACTTC. It is translated as CSASRGQETQYF.

The chain combines TRBV29-1 with TRBJ2-7, with unresolved D. This CDR3 region has 12 residues. Trimming stripped 5 bases from V and 4 bases from J, with 12 bases between. CDR1 is SQVTM and CDR2 is ANQGSEA in the germline V gene. The CDR3 DNA is TGCAGCGTTCAGTTAATAGGGTACGAGCAGTACTTC. Protein sequence: CSVQLIGYEQYF.

The chain carries TRBV21-1 and TRBJ1-5; no check of the table's D call, TRBD1, against the DNA was made. TRBV21-1 is flagged as a pseudogene. CDR3 length: 16 amino acids. The CDR3 bases are TGTGCCAGCAGCAAACGTTCCAGGGGGCGTGATCAGCCCCAGCATTTT. This translates into CASSKRSRGRDQPQHF.

The chain employs TRBV7-3 and TRBJ2-6, with D hard to call. The CDR3 covers 15 residues. CDR1 and CDR2 (germline): SGHTA, FQGTGA. V was trimmed by 5 bases and J by 0 bases, leaving 8 bases between them. The CDR3 loop reads CASSEGFSGANVLTF. For the CDR3, the DNA is TGTGCCAGCAGCGAAGGGTTCTCTGGGGCCAACGTCCTGACTTTC. Filled out from reference TRBV7-3 and TRBJ2-6, the complete variable domain reads GAGVSQTPSNKVTEKGKYVELRCDPISGHTALYWYRQSLGQGPEFLIYFQGTGAADDSGLPNDRFFAVRPEGSVSTLKIQRTERGDSAVYLCASSEGFSGANVLTFGAGSRLTVL.

This chain joins TRBV7-8 and TRBJ1-1; D is unresolved. Trimming left V 2 bases short and J 3 bases short, with 7 bases between. This CDR3 region has 13 residues. Germline values: CDR1 SGHVS, CDR2 FQNEAQ. The CDR3 spells CASSLWLDTEAFF. The CDR3 DNA follows: TGTGCCAGCAGCTTATGGCTGGACACTGAAGCTTTCTTT.

The chain links TRBV9 to TRBJ1-2, with 8 bases that match TRBD1. The CDR3 is 14 residues long. Germline lookup yields CDR1 SGDLS and CDR2 YYNGEE. The V segment lost 3 bases and the J segment 8 bases; nucleotides outside the gene matches: 9. CDR3: CASSDPPDRGGYTF. The DNA of the CDR3 is TGTGCCAGCAGCGACCCGCCCGACAGGGGAGGCTACACCTTC.

The V gene is TRBV11-2, the J gene TRBJ1-5; D perhaps matches TRBD1 (6 bases). CDR1 and CDR2 from the germline V gene are SGHAT and FQNNGV. The V and J ends lost 1 base and 4 bases respectively, with 11 bases between them. The CDR3 runs to 15 residues. CDR3 nucleotide sequence: TGTGCCAGCAGCTTAGCTGGGACACAAAATCAGCCCCAGCATTTT. Protein product: CASSLAGTQNQPQHF.

The chain couples TRBV12-5 to TRBJ1-1; no firm D call. CDR1 and CDR2 from the germline V gene are LGHNT and FRNRAP. The CDR3 runs 11 residues. Trimming cost V 2 bases and J 5 bases, with 3 bases left between them. This CDR3 is CASGLMTEAFF. CDR3 nucleotides: TGTGCTAGTGGTTTGATGACTGAAGCTTTCTTT.

This chain uses TRBV5-6 with TRBJ1-5; unclear D gene. The CDR3 runs to 13 residues. CDR1 is SGHDT and CDR2 is YYEEEE in the germline V gene. The germline V and J ends were trimmed by 0 bases and 4 bases, with 5 bases remaining between them. CDR3 sequence reads: CASSLGVNQPQHF. The DNA of the CDR3 is TGTGCCAGCAGCTTGGGAGTAAATCAGCCCCAGCATTTT.

A remark on this clone: Within the sample, other DNA sequences also encode this same CDR3. This chain links TRBV30 with TRBJ2-2; no clear D gene. Germline CDR1 and CDR2: GTSNPN and SVGIG (reference sequence). The CDR3 totals 12 residues. Trimming removed 4 bases from V and 6 bases from J, with 9 bases in between. The CDR3 nucleotides are TGTGCCTGGACCCTGGTTGCCGGGGAGCTGTTTTTT. Its translation: CAWTLVAGELFF.

This rearrangement joins TRBV4-3 to TRBJ1-6; possible D gene TRBD1, 5 bases. CDR3 size: 14 residues. Germline V gives CDR1 LGHNA, CDR2 YSLEER. Deletions cut 4 bases from V and 5 bases from J, with 9 bases between. The CDR3 protein is CASSLRGNNSPLHF. The CDR3 region has the DNA TGCGCCAGCAGCCTACGGGGGAATAATTCACCCCTCCACTTT.

The chain recombines TRBV29-1 with TRBJ2-7; 10 positions match TRBD1. Germline V CDR1 and CDR2: SQVTM, ANQGSEA. This CDR3 spans 13 amino acids. After removal of 7 bases from V and 6 bases from J, the junction contained 9 bases not matched to a gene. In nucleotides, the CDR3 is TGCAGCGGAAAGACAGGGGGCGCGGGCGAGCAGTACTTC. Its protein is CSGKTGGAGEQYF.

This chain uses TRBV27 with TRBJ2-7; D uncertain. Germline values: CDR1 MNHEY, CDR2 SMNVEV (reference sequence). The germline V and J ends were trimmed by 4 bases and 3 bases, with 19 bases remaining between them. The CDR3 runs 16 residues. The DNA for the CDR3 is TGTGCCAGCAGTTCCCCCGGTCAGTTGGGGAACTACGAGCAGTACTTC. Translation gives CASSSPGQLGNYEQYF.

The CDR3 here is CASSRDSPRNTQYF. CDR3 nucleotides: TGTGCCAGTAGTAGGGATTCCCCCCGGAATACGCAGTATTTT. The rearrangement joins TRBV19 to TRBJ2-3, with D uncertain. The CDR3 is made up of 14 amino acids. Between the trimmed V and J ends, which lost 4 bases and 7 bases, there was a span of 15 bases. Germline V lookup: CDR1 LNHDA, CDR2 SQIVND (reference sequence). Full variable domain (missing parts from reference TRBV19 and TRBJ2-3): DGGITQSPKYLFRKEGQNVTLSCEQNLNHDAMYWYRQDPGQGLRLIYYSQIVNDFQKGDIAEGYSVSREKKESFPLTVTSAQKNPTAFYLCASSRDSPRNTQYFGPGTRLTVL.

This clone was recorded once. This chain links TRBV29-1 with TRBJ2-7; possible D gene TRBD1, 7 bases. The CDR3 extends over 15 amino acids. Germline assignment: CDR1 SQVTM and CDR2 ANQGSEA. V lost 4 bases and J 6 bases, leaving 22 bases between the germline ends. The CDR3 DNA sequence: TGCAGCGTTGTAGGAGGGCAGGGGGTCCCAGGCGAGCAGTACTTC. The encoded protein is CSVVGGQGVPGEQYF.

This rearrangement joins TRBV30 to TRBJ2-7; D gene unclear. From germline, CDR1 is GTSNPN and CDR2 SVGIG (reference sequence). The CDR3 consists of 13 residues. The germline V and J ends were trimmed by 4 bases and 4 bases, with 14 bases remaining between them. In DNA, the CDR3 is TGTGCCTGGACCTCTGGTAGCAGATACGAGCAGTACTTC. It encodes CAWTSGSRYEQYF.

This CDR3 is CASSIWSRTDTQYF. Written as DNA, the CDR3 is TGTGCCAGCAGCATTTGGTCCCGCACAGATACGCAGTATTTT. The chain employs TRBV9 and TRBJ2-3; D gene ambiguous. The CDR3 contains 14 residues. Germline assignment: CDR1 SGDLS and CDR2 YYNGEE. V was clipped by 4 bases and J by 1 base, with 10 bases between them. Variable domain in full (rest from reference TRBV9 and TRBJ2-3): DSGVTQTPKHLITATGQRVTLRCSPRSGDLSVYWYQQSLDQGLQFLIQYYNGEERAKGNILERFSAQQFPDLHSELNLSSLELGDSALYFCASSIWSRTDTQYFGPGTRLTVL.

There are a few counts of this clone. This chain connects TRBV7-2 to TRBJ1-4; 7 nucleotides align to TRBD1. The CDR3 runs 15 residues. CDR1 is SGHTA, CDR2 FQGNSA, per germline. V shed 1 base and J 8 bases; nucleotides not matched to a gene: 7. Here the CDR3 reads CASSLVVRGGEKLFF. The DNA for the CDR3 is TGTGCCAGCAGCTTAGTAGTCAGGGGGGGGGAAAAACTGTTTTTT. Full variable domain (rest looked up from reference TRBV7-2 and TRBJ1-4): GAGVSQSPSNKVTEKGKDVELRCDPISGHTALYWYRQSLGQGLEFLIYFQGNSAPDKSGLPSDRFSAERTGGSVSTLTIQRTQQEDSAVYLCASSLVVRGGEKLFFGSGTQLSVL.

At least ten counts were recorded for this clone. The chain combines TRBV15 with TRBJ1-5; no reliable D call. The CDR3 spans 16 residues. Germline CDR1 is LNHNV and CDR2 is YYDKDF (reference sequence). Trimming took off 0 bases at V and 4 bases at J, with 13 bases between the two ends. DNA of the CDR3: TGTGCCACCAGCAGAGATTTAGTCGTCAGAAATCAGCCCCAGCATTTT. This translates into CATSRDLVVRNQPQHF.